This TCR beta chain is drawn from a study of shared clonotypes between healthy human individuals. Original methodology: ImmunoSEQ sequences covered only the junction and lacked quality scores; filtering therefore differed. Generated by immunoSEQ multiplex PCR, the TCRdb table keeps only in-frame clones and is missing some. Clonal size and the V and J genes are those of that table, whereas D and trimming came from the DNA. The repertoire holds 550,000 to 600,000 clones, with 70% to 80% as singletons. V was pared by 6 bases and J by 6 bases, with 11 bases of the junction left unmatched. CDR1 and CDR2 (germline): SEHNR, FQNEAQ (reference sequence). CDR3 length equals 14 residues. About this clone: Antigen specificity is unknown.

All of the donors resided in Nashville, Tennessee, and each was a Caucasian adult. Each unsorted sample relied on 70 million to 90 million PBMCs as its source of genomic DNA. Findings of the study overall: Among donors, sharing of clonotypes was expected to be affected by sequencing depth.

The clonotype originates from a woman aged 40 to 50 in good health. Some clones in this sample may be carry-over from other donors' samples. Sequencing was performed on PBMCs. The V and J genes are TRBV7-9 and TRBJ2-7; 7 positions match TRBD1. CDR3 nucleotides: TGTGCCAGCAGTTCAGGGGGAGACAGGGCCGAGCAGTACTTC. Translated, it gives CASSSGGDRAEQYF.